This T cell receptor beta chain originates from a study of T cell repertoires in cytomegalovirus infection. Study as a whole: Use of recently identified HLA-C-restricted and well-studied HLA-B-restricted CMV epitopes was part of the study. Public TCR beta signatures indicated both CMV infection and matching HLA type. Study-wide findings and caveats: HLA-C-restricted CMV-specific TCR beta clonotypes prevailed in the ex vivo response. The cumulative frequency of public TCR beta families identified carriers of CMV plus the relevant HLA.

Each CDR3 protein is one row after TCRdb ran MiXCR on the reads. The sample lists some 940,000 distinct CDR3 sequences; roughly a third were seen once. This CDR3 has 14 residues. The V gene's germline CDR1 is MNHEY and CDR2 SMNVEV (reference sequence). Between the trimmed V and J ends, which lost 8 bases and 6 bases, there was a span of 17 bases. This clonotype has just a few counts. Antigen specificity is unknown. This TCR was sampled from a human donor in good health (CMV status not recorded). Some clones in this sample may be carry-over from other donors' samples. This specimen consisted of cultured CD8+ T cells from PBMCs, obtained from culture after CMV antigen stimulation. The gene calls are TRBV27 and TRBJ2-1; unclear D gene. CDR3 amino acids: CASYLAPSSNEQFF. For the CDR3, the DNA is TGTGCCAGCTATTTGGCCCCCAGCAGCAATGAGCAGTTCTTC.